This T cell receptor (beta chain) is from a study of T cell repertoires in cytomegalovirus infection (dated by TCRdb to the late 2010s). Regarding the complete study: The HLA type of each donor mattered for the analysis, because public TCR beta signatures pointed to carriage of CMV infection along with the matching HLA type.

In its sample, this clonotype was seen a few times. This clone's antigen is unknown. Per-base quality was not reported, and no clone a single base away is much larger than it. TCRdb names Illumina HiSeq 1500 as the instrument used. TCRdb itself trimmed the public reads at Q25 with fastp, ran MiXCR and retained productive beta chains. Entries are consolidated by CDR3 protein sequence, retaining the most common genes and DNA. The sample table contains about 740,000 distinct CDR3 sequences; only one count was recorded for 35% to 40% of them. The top ten clonotypes cover around 2.6% of the sample. The CDR3 spans 12 residues, from the cysteine through the phenylalanine. Only the CDR3 region is kept as DNA, spanning 36 bases read in frame from base 1. V and J are truncated by 6 bases and 5 bases respectively, leaving an intervening sequence of 11 bases. Broader findings and caveats from the paper: In both this cohort and an independent cohort of more than 350 donors, the cumulative frequency of public TCR beta family members distinguished carriers of CMV infection plus the relevant HLA type. The ex vivo response was dominated by HLA-C-restricted CMV-specific TCR beta clonotypes, and the single most frequent clonotype in two of eight donors was supplied by these HLA-C-restricted clonotypes.

Recombination joined TRBV12-3 or TRBV12-4 with TRBJ2-7; a tentative D call is TRBD1 (5 bases match). This receptor was obtained from a human donor in good health (CMV status not recorded). Some clones in this sample may be carry-over from other donors' samples. The sample was PBMCs. In nucleotide form, the sequence is TGTGCCAGCAGGTGGGGCCCAAACGAGCAGTACTTC. Translation gives CASRWGPNEQYF.